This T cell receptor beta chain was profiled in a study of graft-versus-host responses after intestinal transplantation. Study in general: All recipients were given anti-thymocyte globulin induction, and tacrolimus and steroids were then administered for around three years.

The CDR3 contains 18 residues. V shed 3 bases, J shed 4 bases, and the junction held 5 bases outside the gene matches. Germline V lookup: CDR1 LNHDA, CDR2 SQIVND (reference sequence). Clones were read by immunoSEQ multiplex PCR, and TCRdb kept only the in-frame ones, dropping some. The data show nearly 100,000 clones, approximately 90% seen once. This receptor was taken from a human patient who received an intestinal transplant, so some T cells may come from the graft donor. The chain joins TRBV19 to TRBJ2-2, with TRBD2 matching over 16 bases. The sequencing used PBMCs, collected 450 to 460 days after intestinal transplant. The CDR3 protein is CASSMGLAGGRATGELFF. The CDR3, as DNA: TGTGCCAGTAGTATGGGACTAGCGGGGGGGCGAGCCACCGGGGAGCTGTTTTTT.